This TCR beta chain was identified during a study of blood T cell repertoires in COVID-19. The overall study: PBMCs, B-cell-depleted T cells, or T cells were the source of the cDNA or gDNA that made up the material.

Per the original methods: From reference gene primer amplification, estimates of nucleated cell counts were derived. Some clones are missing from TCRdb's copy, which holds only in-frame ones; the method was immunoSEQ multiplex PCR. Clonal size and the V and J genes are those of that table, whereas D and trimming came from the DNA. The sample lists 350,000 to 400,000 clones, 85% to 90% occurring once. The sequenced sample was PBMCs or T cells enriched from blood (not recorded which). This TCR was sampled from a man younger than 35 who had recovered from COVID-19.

DNA of the CDR3: TGTGCCACCAGTGACCAACTAGCGGGAGTTTATAATGAGCAGTTCTTC. Protein: CATSDQLAGVYNEQFF. The V gene is TRBV24-1, the J gene TRBJ2-1, with 11 bases identical to TRBD2. CDR1 and CDR2 from the germline V gene are KGHDR and SFDVKD. The CDR3 spans 16 residues. V lost 4 bases and J lost 7; bases outside the gene matches: 8.